These T cell receptor beta chains were read from a single sample in a study of T cells in Graves' hyperthyroidism and ophthalmopathy. TCRdb fed the multiplex PCR reads into MiXCR, producing one record per CDR3 protein. Here the sample spans fewer than 650,000 distinct CDR3 sequences, around 13% being singletons. The source material was blood. Receptor source: a woman in her 30s with Graves' hyperthyroidism that later progressed to Graves' ophthalmopathy. Both conserved end residues are part of each CDR3. The D gene is left open where the match is weak. Expanded clones get a size class; other rows say once, few or many, or leave the size out.

TRBJ1-1,many,TRBV5-1,16,TRBD1,TGCGCCAGCAGCTCGGGACAGGGCGAAGGGAACACTGAAGCTTTCTTT,CASSSGQGEGNTEAFF
TRBJ1-5,.,TRBV15,16,.,TGTGCCACCAGCAGAGATCAAGGAGGGGAGGGACAGCCCCAGCATTTT,CATSRDQGGEGQPQHF
TRBJ2-5,many,TRBV30,13,.,TGTGCCTGGAACCAACAGGGCCGAGAGACCCAGTACTTC,CAWNQQGRETQYF
TRBJ1-1,many,TRBV7-9,14,TRBD1,TGTGCCAGCAGAGTACAGGGGGCGGACACTGAAGCTTTCTTT,CASRVQGADTEAFF
TRBJ2-1,few,TRBV7-6,16,TRBD2,TGTGCCAGCAGCCCAGGGGGACTAGCGGGAGGGCGCGAGCAGTTCTTC,CASSPGGLAGGREQFF
TRBJ1-2,many,TRBV28,13,.,TGTGCCAGCAGTTTAAGCGCAACCTATGGCTACACCTTC,CASSLSATYGYTF
TRBJ2-1,many,TRBV12-3/TRBV12-4,14,.,TGTGCCAGCACGCGAGGGGGAGTTGACAATGAGCAGTTCTTC,CASTRGGVDNEQFF
TRBJ2-1,few,TRBV7-9,20,TRBD2,TGTGCCAGCAGCCCGCGAGCCGGGACTAGCGGAGGGAGCTCCTACAATGAGCAGTTCTTC,CASSPRAGTSGGSSYNEQFF
TRBJ1-6,few,TRBV5-5,15,.,TGTGCCAGCAGCTTGGTGTTCCCAGCCAATTCACCCCTCCACTTT,CASSLVFPANSPLHF
TRBJ2-7,many,TRBV27,15,TRBD1,TGTGCCAGCAGTGCAAGGACAGGGGACAAAGACGAGCAGTACTTC,CASSARTGDKDEQYF
TRBJ2-1,many,TRBV24-1,12,.,TGTGCCACCAGTGATTTGTTGAATGAGCAGTTCTTC,CATSDLLNEQFF
TRBJ1-2,.,TRBV28,16,TRBD1,TGTGCCAGCAGTTACCCGACGGGACAGCGGAACTATGGCTACACCTTC,CASSYPTGQRNYGYTF
TRBJ1-5,many,TRBV12-3/TRBV12-4,17,TRBD1,TGTGCCAGCAGTTTAAACTCCCGGGACAGGGGGCACCAGCCCCAGCATTTT,CASSLNSRDRGHQPQHF
TRBJ2-1,.,TRBV24-1,12,TRBD1,TGTGCCACCAGTGACGGGACAGCGGAGCAGTTCTTC,CATSDGTAEQFF
TRBJ1-5,.,TRBV6-2/TRBV6-3,17,TRBD1,TGTGCCAGCAGCCGAAACGGGGCGGGACAGACCAATCAGCCCCAGCATTTT,CASSRNGAGQTNQPQHF
TRBJ1-2,.,TRBV28,15,.,TGTGCCAGCAGCCCCGGGGGGGCGCGGATCTATGGCTACACCTTC,CASSPGGARIYGYTF
TRBJ2-3,.,TRBV2,13,.,TGTGCCAGCAGTCCCAACCGGGGGGATACGCAGTATTTT,CASSPNRGDTQYF
TRBJ2-2,few,TRBV5-1,17,.,TGCGCCAGCAGCGGAACGAGCGGGCTACGACCGTCCGGGGAGCTGTTTTTT,CASSGTSGLRPSGELFF
TRBJ1-5,many,TRBV28,16,TRBD1,TGTGCCAGCAGCCTTCTGGAGGGGACAGGGGATCAGCCCCAGCATTTT,CASSLLEGTGDQPQHF
TRBJ2-5,many,TRBV3-1,12,.,TGTGCCAGCAGCCAAGTACAGGAGCAACAGTACTTC,CASSQVQEQQYF
TRBJ1-1,many,TRBV2,15,.,TGTGCCAGCAGAACAAACAGGGCTTTGAACACTGAAGCTTTCTTT,CASRTNRALNTEAFF
TRBJ2-5,many,TRBV20-1,15,.,TGCAGTGCTAGAGATGGGGCGGGAAAACAAGAGACCCAGTACTTC,CSARDGAGKQETQYF
TRBJ1-2,many,TRBV28,12,.,TGTGCCAGCAGTTTTGGGGCTCTTGGCTACACCTTC,CASSFGALGYTF
TRBJ1-5,.,TRBV19,14,.,TGTGCCAGTAGTATAGAAGGGGAGGATCAGCCCCAGCATTTT,CASSIEGEDQPQHF
TRBJ2-7,many,TRBV5-1,14,TRBD1,TGCGCCAGCAGCCTCCCGGACAGGGGTTACGAGCAGTACTTC,CASSLPDRGYEQYF
TRBJ2-2,many,TRBV29-1,13,.,TGCAGCGCCCGTAGGATCAACACCGGGGAGCTGTTTTTT,CSARRINTGELFF
TRBJ2-5,.,TRBV20-1,12,.,TGCAGTGCCCTGGTAGTTTCGGAGACCCAGTACTTC,CSALVVSETQYF
TRBJ2-7,many,TRBV12-3/TRBV12-4,15,.,TGTGCCAGCAGGCCCCCCCGGGACGGGAACTACGAGCAGTACTTC,CASRPPRDGNYEQYF
TRBJ1-1,.,TRBV24-1,12,.,TGTGCCACCAGTGATCCGGCCCTCCGGGCTTTCTTT,CATSDPALRAFF
TRBJ1-2,many,TRBV19,15,TRBD1,TGTGCCAGTAGTATAGGGGGACAGGTTAACTATGGCTACACCTTC,CASSIGGQVNYGYTF
TRBJ2-6,few,TRBV20-1,15,.,TGCAGTGCTAGAATTGGCTCCACTGGGGCCAACGTCCTGACTTTC,CSARIGSTGANVLTF
TRBJ2-2,.,TRBV12-5,19,TRBD2,TGTGCTAGTGGTTTGGTACGCGGAACTAGCGGGGTGAACACCGGGGAGCTGTTTTTT,CASGLVRGTSGVNTGELFF
TRBJ2-5,many,TRBV14,15,.,TGTGCCAGCAGCCAGACCGCAGGGTCTCCAGAGACCCAGTACTTC,CASSQTAGSPETQYF
TRBJ2-7,few,TRBV6-1,11,TRBD2,TGTGCCAGCAAGCGGGATATGGAGCAGTACTTC,CASKRDMEQYF
TRBJ2-5,many,TRBV27,13,TRBD1,TGTGCCAGCAGTTCCCCCCTCCAGGGGGACCAGTACTTC,CASSSPLQGDQYF
TRBJ2-2,many,TRBV9,14,.,TGTGCCAGCAGCGTAGGGGGGGCCACCGGGGAGCTGTTTTTT,CASSVGGATGELFF
TRBJ2-3,.,TRBV20-1,18,TRBD2,TGCAGTGCTAGAGGTTCGACTAGCGGGAGTATTGTGTCAGATACGCAGTATTTT,CSARGSTSGSIVSDTQYF
TRBJ2-1,.,TRBV3-1,16,TRBD2,TGTGCCAGCAGCCCCGGGACTAGCGGGATCGTCAATGAGCAGTTCTTC,CASSPGTSGIVNEQFF
TRBJ2-2,many,TRBV24-1,16,TRBD2,TGTGCCACCAGTGACCCTAGCGGTGGGAGAGTCGGGGAGCTGTTTTTT,CATSDPSGGRVGELFF
TRBJ1-2,few,TRBV7-9,15,.,TGTGCCAGCAGCTTAAGGGGCCAATCCCCAAATGGCTACACCTTC,CASSLRGQSPNGYTF
TRBJ2-5,many,TRBV20-1,12,.,TGCAGTGTTCCCCAGGGGGGGGAGACCCAGTACTTC,CSVPQGGETQYF
TRBJ2-3,.,TRBV25-1,16,TRBD2,TGTGCCAGCAGTGTTCTAGCGGGAGGGCGTATAGATACGCAGTATTTT,CASSVLAGGRIDTQYF
TRBJ1-5,many,TRBV12-3/TRBV12-4,14,.,TGTGCCAGCAGTTTAGCATCAGATAATCAGCCCCAGCATTTT,CASSLASDNQPQHF
TRBJ1-4,.,TRBV11-3,15,.,TGTGCCAGCAGCCCGCGGGGGCCGGGTTCGGAAAAACTGTTTTTT,CASSPRGPGSEKLFF
TRBJ2-7,many,TRBV12-5,14,.,TGTGCTAGTGGCTCAACCGGGCCCGCCTACGAGCAGTACTTC,CASGSTGPAYEQYF
TRBJ1-5,.,TRBV27,14,TRBD1,TGTGCCAGCAGGCTCAGGGGGGGGAATCAGCCCCAGCATTTT,CASRLRGGNQPQHF